This T cell receptor (beta chain) was observed in a study of T cells in Graves' hyperthyroidism and ophthalmopathy. This clonotype was counted a few times. Per germline, CDR1 SGHRS and CDR2 YFSETQ. This CDR3 contains 14 residues. V lost 2 bases to trimming and J lost 3 bases, with 11 bases between them. Disease duration was under 3 months in the ophthalmopathy patients, who also had a Clinical Activity Score of at least 3 and a NOSPECS grade of at least 4. RNA transcripts yielded amplified TCR beta CDR3 regions. The HTBI primer set was used in a first-round RT-PCR of the TCR CDR3. One entry per CDR3 protein, called by TCRdb with MiXCR from the multiplex PCR reads. This repertoire shows fewer than 450,000 distinct CDR3 sequences, roughly 20% found once; its top ten account for about 38%.

This receptor was identified in a young man with Graves' ophthalmopathy. The chain combines TRBV5-1 with TRBJ2-5; D unresolved. The sequenced sample was blood. This chain's CDR3 is CASSFLGPKETQYF. CDR3 coding DNA: TGCGCCAGCAGCTTTCTTGGCCCCAAAGAGACCCAGTACTTC.